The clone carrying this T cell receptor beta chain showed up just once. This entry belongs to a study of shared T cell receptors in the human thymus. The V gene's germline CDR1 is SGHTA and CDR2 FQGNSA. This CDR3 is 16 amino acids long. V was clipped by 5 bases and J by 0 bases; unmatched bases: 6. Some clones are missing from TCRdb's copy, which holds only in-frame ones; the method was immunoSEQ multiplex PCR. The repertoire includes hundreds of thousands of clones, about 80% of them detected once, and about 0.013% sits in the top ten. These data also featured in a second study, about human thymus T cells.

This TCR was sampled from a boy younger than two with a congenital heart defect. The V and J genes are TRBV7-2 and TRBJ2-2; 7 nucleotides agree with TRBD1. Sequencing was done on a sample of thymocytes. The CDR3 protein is CASSPGGQPNTGELFF. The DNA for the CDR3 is TGTGCCAGCAGCCCAGGGGGACAGCCGAACACCGGGGAGCTGTTTTTT.